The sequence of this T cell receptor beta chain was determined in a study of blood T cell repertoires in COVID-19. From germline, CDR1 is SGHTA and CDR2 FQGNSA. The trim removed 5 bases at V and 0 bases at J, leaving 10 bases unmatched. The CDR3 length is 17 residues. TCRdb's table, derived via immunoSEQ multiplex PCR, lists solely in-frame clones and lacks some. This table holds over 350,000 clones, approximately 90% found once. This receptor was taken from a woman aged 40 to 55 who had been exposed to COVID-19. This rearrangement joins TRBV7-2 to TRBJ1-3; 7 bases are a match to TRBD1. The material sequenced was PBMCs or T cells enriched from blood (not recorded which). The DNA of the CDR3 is TGTGCCAGCAGCCCTACGAGGGGGCATCTCTCTGGAAACACCATATATTTT. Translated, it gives CASSPTRGHLSGNTIYF.